Shown below are 21 T cell receptor beta chains from a single sample sequenced in a study of beta chain features in type 1 diabetes. Reverse transcribing all isolated RNA meant expressed TCRB transcripts were sequenced. Sequencing used immunoSEQ multiplex PCR; TCRdb keeps in-frame clones, though not all of them. The data contain about 150,000 clones, just over 9% of them singletons. Sequenced material: central memory CD4+ T cells from blood. The receptor set was obtained from a man aged 18 to 29 in good health.

The chain uses TRBV7-2 and TRBJ2-7, with a tentative D call TRBD2 (5 bases). V lost 1 base and J 0 bases, leaving 13 bases between the germline ends. The germline V gene has CDR1 SGHTA and CDR2 FQGNSA. The CDR3 spans 16 residues. The CDR3 spells CASSLDGRAGSYEQYF. CDR3 nucleotide sequence: TGTGCCAGCAGCTTAGATGGTCGGGCGGGCTCCTACGAGCAGTACTTC.

This clone was counted between two and nine times. CDR3 loop: CASSVGGGQETQYF. DNA of the CDR3: TGTGCCAGCAGCGTAGGCGGAGGCCAAGAGACCCAGTACTTC. This chain uses TRBV9 with TRBJ2-5; a possible D gene is TRBD2 (5 bases). The V gene's germline CDR1 is SGDLS and CDR2 YYNGEE. The CDR3 is 14 residues long. Trimming pared 0 bases from V and 1 base from J, leaving 7 bases between.

The V call is TRBV2, the J call TRBJ2-5; 7 bases are a match to TRBD1. This CDR3 region has 12 residues. The ends lost 5 bases at V and 4 bases at J; junction bases unmatched: 1. Per the germline V gene, CDR1 is SNHLY and CDR2 is FYNNEI. In DNA form, the CDR3 reads TGTGCCAGCAGTTACAGGGGAGAGACCCAGTACTTC. This translates into CASSYRGETQYF.

The gene calls are TRBV11-3 and TRBJ2-1; 8 nucleotides align to TRBD2. Germline CDR1 SGHNT, CDR2 YENEEA. V lost 3 bases to trimming and J lost 6 bases; unmatched junction nucleotides: 7. The CDR3 is 15 residues long. This CDR3 is CASSFRVGGANEQFF. The CDR3 region has the DNA TGTGCCAGCAGCTTTCGAGTCGGGGGGGCCAATGAGCAGTTCTTC.

This clone was observed a handful of times. The V gene is TRBV9, the J gene TRBJ1-1; 8 positions match TRBD1. J lost 3 bases, V lost 3 bases, and 4 bases had no gene match. The CDR3 runs 14 residues. Per the germline V gene, CDR1 is SGDLS and CDR2 is YYNGEE. The CDR3 DNA is TGTGCCAGCAGCGGGACAGGGTGGGACACTGAAGCTTTCTTT. Translating gives CASSGTGWDTEAFF.

The chain couples TRBV4-3 to TRBJ1-2; unclear D gene. The CDR3 totals 13 residues. V lost 0 bases and J lost 8, with 10 bases in between. Germline V CDR1 and CDR2: LGHNA, YSLEER. The CDR3 loop is CASSQDGGRGYTF. The DNA for the CDR3 is TGCGCCAGCAGCCAAGATGGCGGGAGAGGCTACACCTTC.

This clone was seen a handful of times. CDR3 DNA sequence: TGTGCCAGCAGTTCGGACCTTTGGGACACCATAACCTACGAGCAGTACTTC. Protein: CASSSDLWDTITYEQYF. The V call is TRBV28, the J call TRBJ2-7; D may be TRBD1 (6 bases). Germline values: CDR1 MDHEN, CDR2 SYDVKM. Trimming cost V 4 bases and J 2 bases, with 21 bases left between them. The CDR3 sequence is 17 residues long.

This clone turned up a few times. The chain combines TRBV7-3 with TRBJ2-5; D is uncertain. Gene TRBJ2-7 matches the end of the DNA better, so the J call may be wrong. Per germline, CDR1 SGHTA and CDR2 FQGTGA. The length of the CDR3 is 13 residues. The CDR3 nucleotides read TGTGCCAGCAGCTTAAATAATGGAGACGAGCAGTACTTC. It is translated as CASSLNNGDEQYF.

Comment on this clone: This same CDR3 is encoded by further DNA sequences in the sample. The chain is built from TRBV9 and TRBJ2-3; D not certain. Germline V gene data show CDR1 as SGDLS and CDR2 as YYNGEE. CDR3 length: 12 residues. V was pared by 0 bases and J by 3 bases, with 2 bases between. Here the CDR3 reads CASSVATDTQYF. The CDR3 nucleotides are TGTGCCAGCAGCGTAGCTACAGATACGCAGTATTTT.

This clone has only a few counts. The V gene is TRBV7-9, the J gene TRBJ2-3; 10 bases align to TRBD1. The junction had 6 bases not matched to a gene; V was cut back by 4 bases and J by 2 bases. Germline V gene sequence: CDR1 SEHNR, CDR2 FQNEAQ (reference sequence). CDR3 length: 16 amino acids. The CDR3: CASSSSGQGPTDTQYF. CDR3 sequence (DNA): TGTGCCAGCAGCTCATCGGGACAGGGGCCCACAGATACGCAGTATTTT.

This clone was recorded many times. The genes are TRBV5-4 and TRBJ2-2; D uncertain. CDR1 and CDR2 from the germline V gene are SGHNT and YYREEE (reference sequence). V shed 3 bases and J shed 1 base, with 7 bases lying between them. The CDR3 covers 14 residues. CDR3 in amino acids: CASSSPVNTGELFF. As DNA, the CDR3 is TGTGCCAGCAGCTCGCCAGTGAACACCGGGGAGCTGTTTTTT.

At least ten counts were recorded for this clone. The rearrangement links TRBV28 to TRBJ2-7; 7 nucleotides align to TRBD1. V was pared by 5 bases and J by 2 bases, with 9 bases of the junction left unmatched. The V gene's germline CDR1 is MDHEN and CDR2 SYDVKM. CDR3 size: 15 residues. The chain's CDR3 is CASSPRQGGAYEQYF. In DNA form, the CDR3 reads TGTGCCAGCAGTCCTCGACAGGGCGGCGCCTACGAGCAGTACTTC.

A few counts support this clone. The gene calls are TRBV5-1 and TRBJ1-3, with D maybe TRBD1 (6 bases). This CDR3 is 16 amino acids long. V was clipped by 0 bases and J by 4 bases, with 14 bases between them. Germline loops: CDR1 SGHRS, CDR2 YFSETQ. The CDR3 spells CASSLGTANYGNTIYF. The CDR3 DNA reads TGCGCCAGCAGCTTGGGGACAGCGAATTACGGAAACACCATATATTTT.

This clone has at least ten counts. The chain has TRBV19 and TRBJ2-7; 8 positions match TRBD2. CDR1 is LNHDA and CDR2 is SQIVND in the germline V gene (reference sequence). The V segment lost 2 bases and the J segment 2 bases; nucleotides outside the gene matches: 2. CDR3 size: 14 residues. CDR3 amino acids: CASSITSGTYEQYF. CDR3 bases: TGTGCCAGTAGTATAACTAGCGGCACCTACGAGCAGTACTTC.

This clone was picked up a small number of times. The chain is built from TRBV6-5 and TRBJ1-5; D remains ambiguous. Trimming pared 5 bases from V and 7 bases from J, leaving 12 bases between. CDR1 is MNHEY, CDR2 SVGAGI, per germline. This CDR3 contains 13 residues. The CDR3 sequence: CASSGSTRQPQHF. CDR3 nucleotide sequence: TGTGCCAGCAGTGGCAGCACGCGGCAGCCCCAGCATTTT.

The table lists this clone with a few counts. The CDR3, as DNA: TGTGCCAGCAGCTTTTCACTAGCGGGGGGAGATACGCAGTATTTT. It yields the protein CASSFSLAGGDTQYF. The chain is built from TRBV7-9 and TRBJ2-3; 12 bases map to TRBD2. Germline loops: CDR1 SEHNR, CDR2 FQNEAQ (reference sequence). CDR3 length: 15 amino acids. V gave up 3 bases and J gave up 5 bases; unmatched junction bases: 3.

This clone showed up many times. V is TRBV7-8 and J is TRBJ1-1; 9 bases are shared with TRBD1. The V and J ends lost 5 bases and 4 bases, in that order; junction bases with no gene match: 5. CDR3 size: 14 residues. Germline V gives CDR1 SGHVS, CDR2 FQNEAQ. The CDR3 loop reads CASSPLTGGTEAFF. The CDR3 nucleotides are TGTGCCAGCAGCCCCCTGACAGGGGGCACTGAAGCTTTCTTT. Full variable domain (rest looked up from reference TRBV7-8 and TRBJ1-1): GAGVSQSPRYKVAKRGQDVALRCDPISGHVSLFWYQQALGQGPEFLTYFQNEAQLDKSGLPSDRFFAERPEGSVSTLKIQRTQQEDSAVYLCASSPLTGGTEAFFGQGTRLTVV.

The rearrangement links TRBV25-1 to TRBJ1-6; D perhaps matches TRBD1 (5 bases). Germline V CDR1 and CDR2: MGHDK, SYGVNS. Trimming took off 8 bases at V and 7 bases at J, with 6 bases between the two ends. This CDR3 comprises 11 residues. The CDR3 DNA follows: TGTGCCAGCGCAGGGAATTCACCCCTCCACTTT. It encodes CASAGNSPLHF.

This clone was seen more than once but under ten times. V usage is TRBV19 and J usage is TRBJ1-6, with 10 positions matching TRBD1. Germline V CDR1 and CDR2: LNHDA, SQIVND (reference sequence). The CDR3 has 18 amino acids. The trim removed 6 bases at V and 8 bases at J, leaving 16 bases unmatched. This CDR3 is CASSKSLYAGTGDSPLHF. In DNA, the CDR3 is TGTGCCAGTAGCAAATCCCTCTATGCCGGGACAGGGGATTCACCCCTCCACTTT. Full variable domain (rest looked up from reference TRBV19 and TRBJ1-6): DGGITQSPKYLFRKEGQNVTLSCEQNLNHDAMYWYRQDPGQGLRLIYYSQIVNDFQKGDIAEGYSVSREKKESFPLTVTSAQKNPTAFYLCASSKSLYAGTGDSPLHFGNGTRLTVT.

The rearrangement joins TRBV19 to TRBJ2-7; a weak D match, TRBD1 (6 bases). V lost 4 bases and J lost 7, with 14 bases in between. CDR3 length equals 13 residues. CDR1 and CDR2 from the germline V gene are LNHDA and SQIVND (reference sequence). The CDR3 sequence: CASSRSRDTEQYF. In nucleotides, the CDR3 is TGTGCCAGTAGTAGGTCCCGGGACACGGAGCAGTACTTC.

This clone has only a few counts. The J gene is TRBJ2-2, the V gene TRBV5-6, with no clear D. The CDR3 covers 16 residues. With 1 base removed from V and 1 base from J, the gap between germline ends came to 11 bases. CDR1 and CDR2 (germline): SGHDT, YYEEEE. The CDR3 region has the DNA TGTGCCAGCAGCTTGAACTTGCGACTGAACACCGGGGAGCTGTTTTTT. Translation gives CASSLNLRLNTGELFF.